This TCR beta chain was identified during a study of T cell responses to AZD1222 COVID-19 vaccine. Sequencing was performed with immunoSEQ multiplex PCR; in TCRdb, only in-frame clones are kept and a portion is missing. The table has 85,000 to 90,000 clones, 88% seen once; the top ten hold 10%. Trimming shortened V by 1 base and J by 2 bases, and 12 bases separated the two germline ends. The CDR3 has 14 residues. The germline gives CDR1 SQVTM, CDR2 ANQGSEA. This chain links TRBV29-1 with TRBJ2-7, with D possibly being TRBD1 (5 bases). The receptor was isolated from an adult in good health. Sequencing used peripheral blood, obtained on day 0 of MenACWY control vaccination. The DNA for the CDR3 is TGCAGCGTTGAAGTTCCTGGACATACCTACGAGCAGTACTTC. Its translation: CSVEVPGHTYEQYF.